This T cell receptor (beta chain) was profiled in a study of blood T cells in healthy people across ages. Findings of the study overall: No conclusive comparison of naive versus antigen-experienced cells was possible with unsorted PBMCs. Older individuals had lower TCR beta diversity per million T cells (the decline was roughly linear).

This clonotype occurred many times. Its target is unknown. Through a sample-barcoded 5' primer and a J-beta primer mix, a second PCR was run for roughly 6 to 12 cycles. Through a template-switch adaptor with 12 random nucleotides, each cDNA molecule received a tag. TCRdb re-called the 5' RACE reads through MiXCR, storing one row per CDR3 protein. Here the sample spans about 2 million distinct CDR3 sequences, 49% being singletons. CDR3 length: 15 residues. The J segment lost 0 bases and the V segment lost 2 bases, leaving 2 bases of the junction unmatched. CDR1 is MDHEN, CDR2 SYDVKM, per germline. The chain couples TRBV28 to TRBJ2-5, with 8 nucleotides matching TRBD1. This receptor was taken from a woman aged 35 to 49 in good health. The sequencing input was blood. CDR3 loop: CASSLRQGNQETQYF. The CDR3 coding sequence is TGTGCCAGCAGTTTAAGACAGGGGAACCAAGAGACCCAGTACTTC.